One T cell receptor beta chain is described in this entry. It lacks a known antigen. Base qualities are missing; no much larger clone stands one base away. TCRbeta CDR3 regions were amplified from genomic DNA using the immunoSEQ Assay, a bias-controlled multiplex PCR. For the original study's pipeline: The number of nucleated cells in each sample was estimated by amplification of reference gene primers within the assay. To quantify the absolute abundance of each unique TCRbeta CDR3 rearrangement, sequence reads were collapsed and filtered. For each sample, productive Simpson clonality was calculated by taking the square root of Simpson's diversity index across productive rearrangements. TCRdb stores this immuneACCESS table with in-frame sequences only. Part of the clones is absent; in the studies checked, under half of the shortfall reflects unresolved V genes, and no reason is known for the rest. For V, J and clone size, that table is used; D and trimming come from the DNA. Within this sample are some 74,000 clones, with roughly 80% of them counted one time only. The ten largest clonotypes hold around 43% of the sample.

This sample was taken from a study of blood T cell repertoires in COVID-19 (dated by TCRdb to 2018 to 2021). For the wider study: Collaborator samples came from the United States, Italy and Spain and covered acute and convalescent phases of COVID-19. The samples were drawn from the first 160 participants of the ongoing ImmuneRACE study and from 1,254 subjects provided by 6 global collaborators. The repertoires were made available in a free public database intended to serve as a resource for research on the immune response to SARS-CoV-2. Where available, HLA class I and class II types were obtained from metadata supplied by the sample provider rather than from assay-based typing. The material from the prospective study consisted of cDNA or gDNA derived from T cells, B-cell-depleted T cells, or PBMCs. A de-identified subject ID, COVID-19 status, age in years and sex were almost always included in the sample metadata. Subjects who had been exposed to COVID-19, were actively infected with it, or had recovered from it provided the deeply sampled blood TCRbeta repertoires that made up the dataset.

A distance of 26 bases separates the germline ends of V and J, which lose 1 base and 10 bases respectively. The CDR3 holds 17 amino acids from the cysteine to the phenylalanine. Just the 51-base CDR3 DNA is kept, in frame starting at base 1. The germline V gene (reference sequence) gives CDR1 as LGHDT and CDR2 as YNNKEL. What the work shows at the level of the full study, not this receptor alone: How much clinical and demographic metadata was included differed by source and by participant, and the metadata was provided uncurated.

Each collaborating institution followed its own protocols to collect whole blood in K2EDTA tubes. For TCRbeta analysis, collaborators shipped samples as frozen whole blood, isolated PBMCs, or DNA extracted from either of those sample types. The rearranged chain carries TRBV3-1 (or the pseudogene TRBV3-2) and TRBJ2-7; D gene: possibly TRBD2, on 6 matching bases. The clonotype comes from a man aged 80 or over with acute or convalescent COVID-19. Source material: peripheral blood. The DNA is TGTGCCAGCAGCCAAGCCAGGACCGGGACGGGACTTGGTGATCAGTACTTC. Its coded protein is CASSQARTGTGLGDQYF.